The 24 T cell receptor beta chains reported below all come from one sample, sequenced in a study of blood T cell repertoires in COVID-19. Clones were read by immunoSEQ multiplex PCR, and TCRdb kept only the in-frame ones, dropping some. This sample has some 320,000 clones, with around 88% found just once. The source material was peripheral blood. These TCRs come from a young woman who had recovered from COVID-19.

The chain has TRBV19 and TRBJ1-1; no definite D call. The CDR3 length is 11 residues. CDR1 is LNHDA, CDR2 SQIVND, per germline (reference sequence). V lost 0 bases and J 7 bases, leaving 3 bases between the germline ends. CDR3 nucleotide sequence: TGTGCCAGTAGTATAGACCTTGAAGCTTTCTTT. This gives the protein CASSIDLEAFF.

The rearrangement links TRBV2 to TRBJ1-1; D is unclear. V was trimmed by 2 bases and J by 7 bases, leaving 14 bases between them. Germline V gene sequence: CDR1 SNHLY, CDR2 FYNNEI. This CDR3 region has 14 residues. The CDR3 here is CASSEWAASIEAFF. CDR3 bases: TGTGCCAGCAGTGAATGGGCTGCCTCTATTGAAGCTTTCTTT.

The chain uses TRBV19 and TRBJ1-6, with TRBD1 as a possible D gene (6 bases). There are 18 residues in the CDR3. Germline V lookup: CDR1 LNHDA, CDR2 SQIVND (reference sequence). Trimming took 6 bases from V and 4 from J, leaving 22 bases between them. Here the CDR3 reads CASRSRAGAGRYNSPLHF. CDR3 bases: TGTGCCAGTAGATCGCGGGCGGGGGCAGGTCGATATAATTCACCCCTCCACTTT. The full variable domain, with the rest looked up from reference TRBV19 and TRBJ1-6, is DGGITQSPKYLFRKEGQNVTLSCEQNLNHDAMYWYRQDPGQGLRLIYYSQIVNDFQKGDIAEGYSVSREKKESFPLTVTSAQKNPTAFYLCASRSRAGAGRYNSPLHFGNGTRLTVT.

The genes are TRBV9 and TRBJ2-7, with D unclear. V lost 0 bases, J lost 2 bases, and 9 bases lay in between. Germline-derived CDR1 and CDR2 are SGDLS and YYNGEE. The CDR3 has 14 residues. Here the CDR3 reads CASSVAPGTYEQYF. CDR3 DNA sequence: TGTGCCAGCAGCGTAGCTCCAGGTACCTACGAGCAGTACTTC.

The rearrangement links TRBV24-1 to TRBJ2-1; TRBD1 aligns across 9 bases. The J segment lost 8 bases and the V segment lost 3 bases, leaving 4 bases of the junction unmatched. The CDR3 totals 14 residues. CDR1 KGHDR and CDR2 SFDVKD come from the germline V gene. CDR3: CATSDPGQGYEQFF. As DNA, the CDR3 is TGTGCCACCAGTGATCCGGGACAGGGCTATGAGCAGTTCTTC.

V usage is TRBV4-2 and J usage is TRBJ2-7; TRBD2 aligns across 10 bases. The V gene's germline CDR1 is LGHNA and CDR2 YNFKEQ. With 1 base clipped from V and 4 bases from J, the junction kept 4 bases outside the gene matches. This CDR3 is 15 amino acids long. CDR3: CASSQGIAGGYEQYF. The CDR3 nucleotides are TGTGCCAGCAGCCAAGGAATAGCGGGGGGATACGAGCAGTACTTC.

V and J are TRBV28 and TRBJ2-3, with 11 bases fitting TRBD2. The trim removed 8 bases at V and 3 bases at J, leaving 13 bases unmatched. CDR1 is MDHEN, CDR2 SYDVKM, per germline. The CDR3 runs 17 residues. CDR3 sequence (DNA): TGTGCCAGCGCTTCCCCGGGACTAGCGGAGGGGACAGATACGCAGTATTTT. Translating gives CASASPGLAEGTDTQYF.

This chain joins TRBV30 and TRBJ1-6; TRBD1 matches at 8 bases. V shed 2 bases and J 6 bases; nucleotides not matched to a gene: 3. This CDR3 spans 14 amino acids. The V gene's germline CDR1 is GTSNPN and CDR2 SVGIG (reference sequence). The CDR3 here is CAWSLTGVNSPLHF. For the CDR3, the DNA is TGTGCCTGGAGTTTGACAGGGGTTAATTCACCCCTCCACTTT.

The chain employs TRBV5-6 and TRBJ1-1; 9 bases are a match to TRBD1. The V gene end was trimmed by 5 bases and the J gene end by 0 bases; junction bases not matched to a gene: 8. The CDR3 is 16 amino acids. Germline V CDR1 and CDR2: SGHDT, YYEEEE. The chain's CDR3 is CASSSQTGGVNTEAFF. CDR3 nucleotide sequence: TGTGCCAGCAGTTCCCAAACAGGGGGCGTGAACACTGAAGCTTTCTTT.

This clone was detected once. The V call is TRBV7-9, the J call TRBJ1-2; TRBD1 agrees at 10 bases. Looked up from germline, CDR1 is SEHNR and CDR2 is FQNEAQ (reference sequence). J lost 8 bases, V lost 5 bases, and 11 bases had no gene match. The CDR3 runs 15 residues. The chain's CDR3 is CASSATGTGEDGYTF. CDR3 sequence (DNA): TGTGCCAGCAGCGCGACCGGGACAGGGGAGGACGGCTACACCTTC.

The chain recombines TRBV5-1 with TRBJ2-6; D is ambiguous. V lost 1 base, J lost 0 bases, and 5 bases lay in between. This CDR3 contains 15 residues. Germline assignment: CDR1 SGHRS and CDR2 YFSETQ. The CDR3 loop is CASSLTPSGANVLTF. The CDR3, as DNA: TGCGCCAGCAGCTTGACTCCCTCTGGGGCCAACGTCCTGACTTTC. The entire variable domain, with the rest obtained from reference TRBV5-1 and TRBJ2-6, is as follows: KAGVTQTPRYLIKTRGQQVTLSCSPISGHRSVSWYQQTPGQGLQFLFEYFSETQRNKGNFPGRFSGRQFSNSRSEMNVSTLELGDSALYLCASSLTPSGANVLTFGAGSRLTVL.

The chain uses TRBV2 and TRBJ1-1; the D is unclear. The V end lost 1 base, the J end lost 0 bases, and 9 bases lay between the germline ends. The V gene's germline CDR1 is SNHLY and CDR2 FYNNEI. The CDR3 covers 15 residues. CDR3 DNA sequence: TGTGCCAGCAGTGAAGGGCCCGGGATGAACACTGAAGCTTTCTTT. It codes for CASSEGPGMNTEAFF.

A remark on this clone: The sample has other DNA sequences that encode this CDR3 too. The chain is built from TRBV7-9 and TRBJ1-1, with 7 bases aligning to TRBD1. V gave up 5 bases and J gave up 5 bases; unmatched junction bases: 5. There are 13 residues in the CDR3. In germline, CDR1 is SEHNR, CDR2 FQNEAQ (reference sequence). CDR3 sequence reads: CASSLTGETEAFF. CDR3 in DNA: TGTGCCAGCAGCCTAACAGGGGAAACTGAAGCTTTCTTT.

This clone has only a few counts. This chain uses TRBV6-1 with TRBJ1-4; possible D gene TRBD1, 6 bases. The CDR3 contains 16 residues. Germline V CDR1 and CDR2: MNHNS, SASEGT. V lost 2 bases and J lost 7, with 17 bases in between. The CDR3 DNA reads as TGTGCCAGCAGTGAAAAAATCACAGGGCGCGCTGAAAAACTGTTTTTT. This encodes CASSEKITGRAEKLFF.

V is TRBV18 and J is TRBJ1-5; TRBD1 matches at 7 bases. V lost 5 bases, J lost 2 bases, and 6 bases stayed unmatched. The CDR3 is 15 residues long. Germline assignment: CDR1 KGHSH and CDR2 LQKENI. DNA for the CDR3: TGTGCCAGCTCAGCGGGACAGATGGGCAATCAGCCCCAGCATTTT. Translated, it gives CASSAGQMGNQPQHF. The full variable domain, its missing parts supplied by reference TRBV18 and TRBJ1-5, is NAGVMQNPRHLVRRRGQEARLRCSPMKGHSHVYWYRQLPEEGLKFMVYLQKENIIDESGMPKERFSAEFPKEGPSILRIQQVVRGDSAAYFCASSAGQMGNQPQHFGDGTRLSIL.

V is TRBV19 and J is TRBJ1-1; D is unclear. This CDR3 has 15 residues. V lost 1 base and J 2 bases, leaving 11 bases between the germline ends. CDR1 is LNHDA and CDR2 is SQIVND in the germline V gene (reference sequence). In DNA form, the CDR3 reads TGTGCCAGTAGTATAGCCGGAGGCGAAAACACTGAAGCTTTCTTT. Protein product: CASSIAGGENTEAFF.

The genes are TRBV12-3 or TRBV12-4 and TRBJ2-1, with 9 bases that match TRBD1. With V trimmed by 3 bases and J by 10 bases, 4 bases remained unmatched. This CDR3 contains 13 residues. CDR3 nucleotide sequence: TGTGCCAGCAGTTTTGGACAGGGGCAGGAGCAGTTCTTC. Translating gives CASSFGQGQEQFF.

The chain is built from TRBV4-1 and TRBJ2-7, with 8 bases aligning to TRBD1. CDR1 and CDR2 (germline): MGHRA, YSYEKL. V lost 3 bases, J lost 3 bases, and 22 bases stayed unmatched. This CDR3 contains 20 residues. The CDR3 protein is CASSHHPGTGLFRANYEQYF. For the CDR3, the DNA is TGCGCCAGCAGCCACCACCCCGGGACAGGTTTATTCCGAGCGAACTACGAGCAGTACTTC.

The J gene is TRBJ1-5, the V gene TRBV2, with TRBD1 matching 7 bases. The V gene's germline CDR1 is SNHLY and CDR2 FYNNEI. The CDR3 totals 14 residues. Trimming at V came to 4 bases and at J to 7 bases, leaving 7 bases not matched to a gene. Here the CDR3 reads CASSVDREKQPQHF. CDR3 bases: TGTGCCAGCAGTGTTGACAGGGAGAAACAGCCCCAGCATTTT. Full variable domain (outside the CDR3, taken from reference TRBV2 and TRBJ1-5): EPEVTQTPSHQVTQMGQEVILRCVPISNHLYFYWYRQILGQKVEFLVSFYNNEISEKSEIFDDQFSVERPDGSNFTLKIRSTKLEDSAMYFCASSVDREKQPQHFGDGTRLSIL.

V is TRBV30 and J is TRBJ2-7; TRBD1 aligns across 9 bases. Germline V gene sequence: CDR1 GTSNPN, CDR2 SVGIG (reference sequence). Trimming at V came to 2 bases and at J to 5 bases, leaving 7 bases not matched to a gene. The CDR3 spans 14 residues. The CDR3 bases are TGTGCCTGGAGTTTCGGGGACAGGGCCCACGAGCAGTACTTC. This codes for CAWSFGDRAHEQYF.

The gene calls are TRBV7-9 and TRBJ1-2; possible D gene TRBD1, 5 bases. The CDR3 covers 12 residues. The ends were cut back, 1 base at V and 7 bases at J, with 7 bases in the middle. Germline values: CDR1 SEHNR, CDR2 FQNEAQ (reference sequence). Here the CDR3 reads CASSLDGAGYTF. As DNA, the CDR3 is TGTGCCAGCAGCTTAGATGGGGCTGGCTACACCTTC.

The gene calls are TRBV5-6 and TRBJ2-7, with D perhaps matching TRBD2 (6 bases). Germline-derived CDR1 and CDR2 are SGHDT and YYEEEE. The V gene lost 5 bases and the J gene lost 5 bases, with 17 bases spanning the gap. This CDR3 is 14 amino acids long. The CDR3 nucleotides read TGTGCCAGCAGGTCCTGGGGGGAGGTCGACGAGCAGTACTTC. Translation gives CASRSWGEVDEQYF.

V gene TRBV9 combines with J gene TRBJ2-7; tentative D call: TRBD2 (7 bases). In germline, CDR1 is SGDLS, CDR2 YYNGEE. Trimming took 4 bases from V and 5 from J, leaving 22 bases between them. The CDR3 spans 16 residues. The CDR3 protein is CASSRTIGGAQDEQYF. Written as DNA, the CDR3 is TGTGCCAGCAGCCGCACAATAGGGGGGGCGCAGGACGAGCAGTACTTC.

The rearrangement links TRBV19 to TRBJ2-5; D possibly corresponds to TRBD2 (5 bases). The V gene's germline CDR1 is LNHDA and CDR2 SQIVND (reference sequence). Trimming stripped 5 bases from V and 0 bases from J, with 7 bases between. This CDR3 region has 13 residues. CDR3 DNA sequence: TGTGCCAGTAGTGTCGGGAACCAAGAGACCCAGTACTTC. Its protein product is CASSVGNQETQYF.